The 27 T cell receptor beta chains below all came from one sample that was sequenced in a study of OX40 agonist ivuxolimab in advanced cancers. TCRdb keeps only in-frame clones here, not all; method: immunoSEQ multiplex PCR. The sample has over 60,000 clones; less than 90% are singletons. Sequenced material: CD4+ or CD8+ T cells sorted from blood, taken in a trial of the OX40 agonist ivuxolimab. These receptor sequences come from an adult with an advanced solid tumor such as melanoma, head and neck, liver or kidney cancer.

The chain recombines TRBV18 with TRBJ1-4; D gene ambiguous. The CDR3 extends over 15 amino acids. Germline V CDR1 and CDR2: KGHSH, LQKENI. Deletions cut 3 bases from V and 7 bases from J, with 15 bases between. The CDR3 sequence is CASSPGRNVGEKLFF. CDR3 nucleotides: TGTGCCAGCTCACCGGGGAGGAACGTGGGTGAAAAACTGTTTTTT.

Details on this clone: In the same sample, other DNA sequences code for this CDR3. This sequence joins TRBV7-3 and TRBJ2-3; D gene ambiguous. CDR3 length equals 12 residues. Trimming stripped 2 bases from V and 1 base from J, with 1 base between. Per the germline V gene, CDR1 is SGHTA and CDR2 is FQGTGA. The CDR3 loop is CASSLGTDTQYF. CDR3 nucleotides: TGTGCCAGCAGCTTAGGCACAGATACGCAGTATTTT.

The chain links TRBV7-2 to TRBJ1-6, with D uncertain. This CDR3 spans 14 amino acids. Germline CDR1 is SGHTA and CDR2 is FQGNSA. V lost 6 bases, J lost 3 bases, and 9 bases lay in between. CDR3 coding DNA: TGTGCCAGCAGGCATCAGAGCTATAATTCACCCCTCCACTTT. Encoded protein: CASRHQSYNSPLHF.

V usage is TRBV9 and J usage is TRBJ2-1; no definite D call. The germline V and J ends were trimmed by 3 bases and 2 bases, with 9 bases remaining between them. This CDR3 has 14 amino acids. Germline CDR1 is SGDLS and CDR2 is YYNGEE. The CDR3 coding sequence is TGTGCCAGCAGCGAGCATACAACCTACAATGAGCAGTTCTTC. This sequence encodes CASSEHTTYNEQFF.

J is TRBJ2-2 and V is TRBV6-4, with D perhaps matching TRBD2 (6 bases). The CDR3 has 15 amino acids. V shed 4 bases and J shed 6 bases, with 15 bases lying between them. Germline-derived CDR1 and CDR2 are MRHNA and SNTAGT. The CDR3 region is CASSGLSGRSGELFF. For the CDR3, the DNA is TGTGCCAGCAGTGGTCTGTCAGGGAGGTCCGGGGAGCTGTTTTTT.

CDR3 nucleotides: TGTGCCAGCAGTTTATCGATCGGGACAGGAGGTCAGCCCCAGCATTTT. Protein: CASSLSIGTGGQPQHF. The J gene is TRBJ1-5, the V gene TRBV28, with 8 bases fitting TRBD1. This CDR3 has 16 amino acids. Germline V gives CDR1 MDHEN, CDR2 SYDVKM. J lost 6 bases, V lost 1 base, and 8 bases had no gene match.

This clone appeared once. One end of the junction is discordant with germline, which a read error may explain. V usage is TRBV2 and J usage is TRBJ2-7; tentative D call: TRBD2 (5 bases). Germline lookup yields CDR1 SNHLY and CDR2 FYNNEI. There are 12 residues in the CDR3. The CDR3 region is CASTRDAYGQYF. CDR3 in DNA: TGTGCCAGCACTCGGGATGCTTACGGGCAGTACTTC.

The chain carries TRBV5-1 and TRBJ2-3, with D unresolved. The germline V gene has CDR1 SGHRS and CDR2 YFSETQ. The CDR3 totals 14 residues. The V gene lost 0 bases and the J gene lost 2 bases, with 7 bases spanning the gap. This CDR3 reads CASSLDFFTDTQYF. CDR3 bases: TGCGCCAGCAGCTTGGATTTCTTCACAGATACGCAGTATTTT.

This chain uses TRBV19 with TRBJ1-5; D gene unclear. Germline V gene data show CDR1 as LNHDA and CDR2 as SQIVND (reference sequence). The germline V and J ends were trimmed by 1 base and 0 bases, with 10 bases remaining between them. The CDR3 length is 16 residues. The CDR3 region has the DNA TGTGCCAGTAGTATAGGTGTTACTGATAGCAATCAGCCCCAGCATTTT. It encodes CASSIGVTDSNQPQHF.

The chain uses TRBV18 and TRBJ2-2, with 8 bases lining up with TRBD2. Germline CDR1 and CDR2: KGHSH and LQKENI. Trimming took 3 bases from V and 6 from J; bases not matched to a gene: 3. CDR3 length: 14 residues. In DNA, the CDR3 is TGTGCCAGCTCACCGAGCGGGGGATCCGGGGAGCTGTTTTTT. It encodes CASSPSGGSGELFF.

In this sample, this clone turned up once. V and J are TRBV28 and TRBJ2-1, with a possible D match to TRBD1 (5 bases). The V end lost 1 base, the J end lost 7 bases, and 8 bases lay between the germline ends. Germline-derived CDR1 and CDR2 are MDHEN and SYDVKM. The CDR3 loop spans 13 amino acids. CDR3 loop: CASSLFRGNEQFF. The DNA of the CDR3 is TGTGCCAGCAGTTTATTTAGGGGAAATGAGCAGTTCTTC.

This rearrangement joins TRBV4-1 to TRBJ1-2; D perhaps matches TRBD1 (5 bases). The CDR3 sequence is 16 residues long. V gave up 0 bases and J gave up 1 base, with 12 bases separating them. CDR1 MGHRA and CDR2 YSYEKL come from the germline V gene. The CDR3 reads CASSQDSGGVNYGYTF. CDR3 DNA: TGCGCCAGCAGCCAAGATTCCGGAGGGGTTAACTATGGCTACACCTTC.

This clone was found once. In DNA form, the CDR3 reads TGTGCCAGCAGTGAATCGGGGGCGAACTATGGCTACACCTTC. Its protein product is CASSESGANYGYTF. This sequence joins TRBV25-1 and TRBJ1-2; a possible D gene is TRBD1 (6 bases). CDR3 size: 14 residues. With 1 base removed from V and 2 bases from J, the gap between germline ends came to 8 bases. The germline V gene has CDR1 MGHDK and CDR2 SYGVNS.

The rearrangement joins TRBV14 to TRBJ1-4, with unresolved D. Trimming took off 1 base at V and 1 base at J, with 4 bases between the two ends. Germline CDR1 is SGHDN and CDR2 is FVKESK. There are 14 residues in the CDR3. CDR3 protein: CASSQGRTNEKLFF. In DNA form, the CDR3 reads TGTGCCAGCAGCCAAGGCAGAACTAATGAAAAACTGTTTTTT.

The genes are TRBV19 and TRBJ2-1, with D maybe TRBD2 (5 bases). The germline V and J ends were trimmed by 3 bases and 5 bases, with 14 bases remaining between them. The CDR3 has 15 residues. In germline, CDR1 is LNHDA, CDR2 SQIVND (reference sequence). CDR3 in amino acids: CASSMVAPVDNEQFF. CDR3 DNA sequence: TGTGCCAGTAGTATGGTAGCGCCCGTAGACAATGAGCAGTTCTTC.

The V call is TRBV4-3, the J call TRBJ1-2, with unresolved D. V lost 0 bases and J lost 4, with 6 bases in between. In germline, CDR1 is LGHNA, CDR2 YSLEER. This CDR3 has 13 amino acids. CDR3 loop: CASSQDRVYGYTF. DNA of the CDR3: TGCGCCAGCAGCCAAGACCGTGTCTATGGCTACACCTTC.

This sequence joins TRBV28 and TRBJ2-1; 11 bases are a match to TRBD2. Looked up from germline, CDR1 is MDHEN and CDR2 is SYDVKM. V lost 2 bases to trimming and J lost 6 bases; unmatched junction nucleotides: 3. The CDR3 is 15 residues long. The CDR3 reads CASSLGTSGFNEQFF. As DNA, the CDR3 is TGTGCCAGCAGTTTAGGGACTAGCGGTTTCAATGAGCAGTTCTTC.

V usage is TRBV11-2 and J usage is TRBJ2-5; a weak D match, TRBD2 (6 bases). The CDR3 totals 16 residues. Germline V CDR1 and CDR2: SGHAT, FQNNGV. The V and J ends lost 1 base and 4 bases respectively, with 16 bases between them. CDR3 protein: CASSLVWGPRGETQYF. The CDR3 region has the DNA TGTGCCAGCAGCTTAGTGTGGGGCCCGCGGGGAGAGACCCAGTACTTC.

The rearrangement uses TRBV11-3 and TRBJ2-3; D uncertain. CDR1 is SGHNT, CDR2 YENEEA, per germline. Between the trimmed V and J ends, which lost 1 base and 3 bases, there was a span of 2 bases. This CDR3 is 12 amino acids long. CDR3 in amino acids: CASSLGTDTQYF. DNA for the CDR3: TGTGCCAGCAGCTTAGGAACAGATACGCAGTATTTT.

This clone was seen ten or more times. This rearrangement joins TRBV10-3 to TRBJ2-7; no clear D. The CDR3 length is 12 residues. Per germline, CDR1 ENHRY and CDR2 SYGVKD. Trimming took 2 bases from V and 3 from J, leaving 5 bases between them. The CDR3 DNA follows: TGTGCCATCAGTGAGCAAGGCTACGAGCAGTACTTC. This codes for CAISEQGYEQYF.

This chain uses TRBV28 with TRBJ2-3; D might be TRBD1 or TRBD2, each matching 5 bases. Germline V gene sequence: CDR1 MDHEN, CDR2 SYDVKM. Trimming removed 5 bases at V and 2 bases at J, with 14 bases between. The CDR3 spans 15 residues. The CDR3 sequence: CASSRLGTATDTQYF. The CDR3, as DNA: TGTGCCAGCAGTCGTCTCGGGACGGCCACAGATACGCAGTATTTT.

The rearrangement joins TRBV5-4 to TRBJ2-5; D is possibly TRBD1 or TRBD2 (5 bases each). The CDR3 has 13 residues. Trimming cost V 4 bases and J 3 bases, with 10 bases left between them. Germline CDR1 reads SGHNT; CDR2 reads YYREEE (reference sequence). The CDR3 region is CASSVGTKETQYF. CDR3 sequence (DNA): TGTGCCAGCAGCGTGGGGACGAAAGAGACCCAGTACTTC.

This rearrangement joins TRBV7-3 to TRBJ1-6; a possible D gene is TRBD1 (5 bases). V was pared by 1 base and J by 5 bases, with 9 bases between. The CDR3 is 15 amino acids. Germline CDR1 is SGHTA and CDR2 is FQGTGA. CDR3 nucleotides: TGTGCCAGCAGCTTAAGCCAGGGCAATAATTCACCCCTCCACTTT. The encoded protein is CASSLSQGNNSPLHF. The full variable domain, its missing parts supplied by reference TRBV7-3 and TRBJ1-6, is GAGVSQTPSNKVTEKGKYVELRCDPISGHTALYWYRQSLGQGPEFLIYFQGTGAADDSGLPNDRFFAVRPEGSVSTLKIQRTERGDSAVYLCASSLSQGNNSPLHFGNGTRLTVT.

V is TRBV28 and J is TRBJ1-6; D is undetermined. CDR1 is MDHEN and CDR2 is SYDVKM in the germline V gene. This CDR3 region has 13 residues. V was cut by 6 bases and J by 13 bases, with 16 bases left in between. The CDR3 loop reads CASSPSGPSPLHF. The CDR3 DNA follows: TGTGCCAGCAGCCCCTCGGGTCCGAGTCCCCTCCACTTT.

The chain recombines TRBV30 with TRBJ1-6; no reliable D call. The germline gives CDR1 GTSNPN, CDR2 SVGIG (reference sequence). This CDR3 has 13 residues. Trimming cost V 3 bases and J 5 bases, with 8 bases left between them. As DNA, the CDR3 is TGTGCCTGGAGCCTAGGGAATAATTCACCCCTCCACTTT. Protein: CAWSLGNNSPLHF. Supplemented by reference TRBV30 and TRBJ1-6, the full variable domain reads SQTIHQWPATLVQPVGSPLSLECTVEGTSNPNLYWYRQAAGRGLQLLFYSVGIGQISSEVPQNLSASRPQDRQFILSSKKLLLSDSGFYLCAWSLGNNSPLHFGNGTRLTVT.

This rearrangement joins TRBV6-1 to TRBJ1-3; 7 nucleotides align to TRBD1. The trim removed 5 bases at V and 4 bases at J, leaving 5 bases unmatched. The CDR3 totals 14 residues. Germline CDR1 is MNHNS and CDR2 is SASEGT. CDR3 nucleotides: TGTGCCAGCAGTAAGACAGGGTCCGGAAACACCATATATTTT. Encoded protein: CASSKTGSGNTIYF.

The rearrangement joins TRBV7-2 to TRBJ2-3; weak D call: TRBD2 (5 bases). Trimming removed 1 base from V and 6 bases from J, with 11 bases in between. CDR1 is SGHTA and CDR2 is FQGNSA in the germline V gene. This CDR3 has 14 residues. The CDR3 here is CASSLGAGRDTQYF. DNA for the CDR3: TGTGCCAGCAGCTTAGGGGCGGGTAGGGATACGCAGTATTTT.